A selection of T cell receptor beta chains follows, all from one sample in a study of metastatic and nonmetastatic thyroid tumors. TCRdb reanalyzed the PCR reads via MiXCR. The sample lists some 25,000 clones; roughly 21% were seen once. Input material: blood. The receptors shown here come from a male donor with papillary thyroid cancer or a benign thyroid nodule (not recorded which). Some clones in this sample may be carry-over from other donors' samples. Both conserved end residues are part of each CDR3. Fields, in order: D gene, clone size, V gene, J gene, CDR3 protein, CDR3 DNA. A D gene is named only where the DNA matches it firmly. Size values are once, few and many counts, or a class for expanded clones, and some rows have none.

TRBD1	many	TRBV5-1	TRBJ1-4	CASSLEGQFNEKLFF	TGCGCCAGCAGCTTGGAGGGACAGTTTAATGAAAAACTGTTTTTT
TRBD1	NA	TRBV19	TRBJ1-6	CASRRDSGSLAYNSPLHF	TGTGCCAGTCGCCGGGACAGTGGGTCCTTAGCCTATAATTCACCCCTCCACTTT
NA	NA	TRBV28	TRBJ1-2	CASSNPSYGYTF	TGTGCCAGCAGTAACCCGAGCTATGGCTACACCTTC
NA	NA	TRBV20-1	TRBJ1-1	CSARVGNQDTEAFF	TGCAGTGCTAGAGTGGGCAATCAGGACACTGAAGCTTTCTTT
NA	few	TRBV12-3/TRBV12-4	TRBJ2-1	CASSWYSEQFF	TGTGCCAGCAGTTGGTACAGTGAGCAGTTCTTT
NA	many	TRBV5-1	TRBJ2-7	CASSFDAYEQYF	TGCGCCAGCAGTTTTGATGCGTACGAGCAGTACTTC
NA	few	TRBV27	TRBJ1-1	CASSLRVSSMNVEAFF	TGTGCCAGCAGTTTAAGGGTCAGTTCGATGAACGTTGAAGCTTTCTTT
NA	many	TRBV2	TRBJ1-6	CASSRDGYNSPLHF	TGTGCCAGCAGCCGGGACGGGTATAATTCACCCCTCCACTTT
TRBD1	NA	TRBV11-2	TRBJ1-1	CASTHGQGWDTEAFF	TGTGCCAGCACCCACGGACAGGGATGGGACACTGAAGCTTTCTTT
TRBD2	NA	TRBV2	TRBJ2-1	CASSEGCRGGGSVYNEHFF	TGTGCCAGCAGTGAAGGATGTCGAGGCGGGGGAAGCGTATACAATGAGCATTTCTTC
TRBD1	few	TRBV5-6	TRBJ2-1	CASSFGDRAYNEQFF	TGTGCCAGCAGCTTTGGGGACAGGGCTTACAATGAGCAGTTCTTC
NA	once	TRBV2	TRBJ2-3	CASRFPLGGITDTQYF	TGTGCCAGCAGATTCCCCCTGGGTGGGATCACAGATACGCAGTATTTT
TRBD1	few	TRBV27	TRBJ1-1	CASSFDREVNTEAFF	TGTGCCAGCAGTTTCGACAGGGAGGTGAACACTGAAGCTTTCTTT
NA	many	TRBV10-2	TRBJ1-2	CASSESFSGLYDYTF	TGCGCCAGCAGTGAGTCTTTTTCAGGTCTCTATGACTACACCTTC
TRBD1	medium-sized	TRBV6-2/TRBV6-3	TRBJ1-5	CASSFITGGQPQHF	TGTGCCAGCAGTTTCATAACAGGGGGCCAGCCCCAGCATTTT
NA	many	TRBV12-3/TRBV12-4	TRBJ1-1	CASSPFPGRKGQKAFF	TGTGCCAGCAGTCCCTTTCCGGGCAGAAAGGGGCAGAAGGCTTTCTTT
TRBD2	NA	TRBV20-1	TRBJ2-3	CSARGTSGRAGTDTQYF	TGCAGTGCTAGAGGGACTAGCGGGAGGGCGGGCACAGATACGCAGTATTTT
NA	many	TRBV2	TRBJ2-2	CASSLMVGTGELFF	TGTGCCAGCAGTTTAATGGTTGGGACCGGGGAGCTGTTTTTT
NA	many	TRBV14	TRBJ1-2	CAIKIDRFEANYGYTF	TGTGCCATCAAAATCGACAGGTTTGAAGCTAACTATGGCTACACCTTC
NA	many	TRBV9	TRBJ2-2	CASSSQSKAGELFF	TGTGCCAGCAGCTCCCAATCGAAGGCCGGGGAGCTGTTTTTT
NA	NA	TRBV6-2/TRBV6-3	TRBJ2-1	CASSYGAVSYNEQFF	TGTGCCAGCAGTTACGGAGCGGTGTCCTACAATGAGCAGTTCTTC
NA	many	TRBV3-1	TRBJ1-1	CASSHRRGGNTEAFF	TGTGCCAGCAGCCATAGAAGAGGGGGGAACACTGAAGCTTTCTTT
NA	NA	TRBV6-1	TRBJ1-2	CASSEGPSVNYGYTF	TGTGCCAGCAGTGAGGGTCCGAGCGTTAACTATGGCTACACCTTC
TRBD1	NA	TRBV5-1	TRBJ2-3	CSSSLPRTGATTDTQYF	TGCTCCAGCAGCTTGCCCAGGACAGGGGCTACCACAGATACGCAGTATTTT
TRBD1	NA	TRBV3-1	TRBJ1-1	CASSPMGTGRTEAFF	TGTGCCAGCAGCCCTATGGGGACAGGGCGCACTGAAGCTTTCTTT
NA	many	TRBV6-1	TRBJ1-4	CASSNLPTDLNEKLFF	TGTGCCAGCAGTAACCTCCCGACAGACCTTAATGAAAAACTGTTTTTT
NA	many	TRBV30	TRBJ2-3	CAWSGVVAMGDTQYF	TGTGCCTGGAGTGGAGTGGTAGCGATGGGGGATACGCAGTATTTT
NA	NA	TRBV7-2	TRBJ2-1	CASSLWNYREQFF	TGTGCCAGCAGCTTATGGAACTATCGAGAGCAGTTCTTC
TRBD1	many	TRBV11-2	TRBJ2-3	CASTLTLTGGSADTQYF	TGTGCCAGCACCCTTACCCTGACAGGGGGCAGTGCAGATACGCAGTATTTT
NA	many	TRBV7-6	TRBJ2-7	CASSLKSGYYEQYF	TGTGCCAGCAGCTTAAAATCGGGTTACTACGAGCAGTACTTC
NA	NA	TRBV4-1	TRBJ2-1	CASSQDRWGSYEQFF	TGCGCCAGCAGCCAAGATCGGTGGGGCTCGTATGAGCAGTTCTTC